These 18 T cell receptor beta chains were all obtained from the same sample, sequenced in a study of OX40 agonist ivuxolimab in advanced cancers. Here immunoSEQ multiplex PCR was the method, and the copy in TCRdb shows in-frame clones only, minus some. The data contain about 93,000 clones, roughly 92% of them seen just once; the ten biggest clones take up roughly 2.8%. Specimen: CD4+ or CD8+ T cells sorted from blood, collected in a trial of the OX40 agonist ivuxolimab. These receptors all come from an adult with an advanced solid tumor such as melanoma, head and neck, liver or kidney cancer.

The chain combines TRBV4-1 with TRBJ2-1; D is undetermined. Deletions cut 0 bases from V and 11 bases from J, with 8 bases between. CDR1 MGHRA and CDR2 YSYEKL come from the germline V gene. This CDR3 region has 12 residues. The CDR3 here is CASSQDRLKQFF. In nucleotides, the CDR3 is TGCGCCAGCAGCCAAGATCGCCTGAAGCAGTTCTTC.

The chain combines TRBV27 with TRBJ2-4, with 8 bases lining up with TRBD2. The CDR3 covers 14 residues. The germline gives CDR1 MNHEY, CDR2 SMNVEV (reference sequence). Trimming cost V 7 bases and J 6 bases; bases outside gene matches: 8. The CDR3 DNA reads as TGTGCCAGCACACCCGGGAGCGGGAGAAACATTCAGTACTTC. Translating it yields CASTPGSGRNIQYF.

This chain's CDR3 is CASRRGTGGQETQYF. The CDR3 DNA reads TGTGCCAGCAGAAGAGGGACAGGCGGCCAAGAGACCCAGTACTTC. V is TRBV25-1 and J is TRBJ2-5, with 8 bases that match TRBD1. CDR1 MGHDK and CDR2 SYGVNS come from the germline V gene. This CDR3 region has 15 residues. V lost 6 bases, J lost 1 base, and 7 bases stayed unmatched.

The chain joins TRBV2 to TRBJ2-5, with D unresolved. The ends were cut back, 1 base at V and 3 bases at J, with 6 bases in the middle. Germline values: CDR1 SNHLY, CDR2 FYNNEI. The CDR3 is made up of 13 amino acids. CDR3 in DNA: TGTGCCAGCAGTGAAGAAACAGAAGAGACCCAGTACTTC. Amino acid sequence: CASSEETEETQYF.

This clone occurred once. The chain employs TRBV6-5 and TRBJ2-1, with TRBD2 matching 7 bases. The CDR3 spans 15 residues. Germline assignment: CDR1 MNHEY and CDR2 SVGAGI. V dropped 2 bases and J dropped 5; count of bases not matched to a gene: 6. CDR3 region: CASSYMSSGHNEQFF. In nucleotides, the CDR3 is TGTGCCAGCAGTTACATGTCTAGCGGACACAATGAGCAGTTCTTC.

The chain couples TRBV19 to TRBJ1-5; D is unresolved. V shed 7 bases and J shed 4 bases, with 11 bases lying between them. The CDR3 consists of 13 residues. Germline V gives CDR1 LNHDA, CDR2 SQIVND (reference sequence). The DNA of the CDR3 is TGTGCCAGTAATTCGGTGGGAAATCAGCCCCAGCATTTT. Translated: CASNSVGNQPQHF.

The CDR3 region has the DNA TGCGCCAGCAGCCAAGATATCGGCGGGGGAATGTCGGCTTTCTTT. It translates to CASSQDIGGGMSAFF. The chain joins TRBV4-3 to TRBJ1-1; tentatively, D is TRBD1 (5 bases). Trimming removed 0 bases at V and 11 bases at J, with 19 bases between. Germline lookup yields CDR1 LGHNA and CDR2 YSLEER. The CDR3 loop spans 15 amino acids.

Of note for this clone: One end of the junction does not line up with germline, which may come from a read error. Additional DNA sequences in this sample encode the identical CDR3. This sequence joins TRBV5-4 and TRBJ1-1; 10 bases match TRBD1. The CDR3 is 15 amino acids. CDR1 SGHNT and CDR2 YYREEE come from the germline V gene (reference sequence). CDR3 residues: CASSRPGQGIPEAFF. CDR3 DNA sequence: TGTGCCAGCAGCCGGCCGGGACAGGGGATCCCTGAAGCCTTCTTT.

The chain joins TRBV27 to TRBJ2-1; possible D gene TRBD2, 5 bases. CDR1 is MNHEY and CDR2 is SMNVEV in the germline V gene (reference sequence). The length of the CDR3 is 14 residues. Trimming removed 4 bases from V and 10 bases from J, with 17 bases in between. The CDR3, as DNA: TGTGCCAGCAGTTCTCTCTCGACTTCGGGAGAGCAGTTCTTC. It encodes CASSSLSTSGEQFF.

The rearrangement joins TRBV19 to TRBJ2-3, with D tentatively TRBD2 (6 bases). CDR1 LNHDA and CDR2 SQIVND come from the germline V gene (reference sequence). There are 13 residues in the CDR3. The ends were cut back, 4 bases at V and 6 bases at J, with 11 bases in the middle. The CDR3 sequence: CASSNGGGDTQYF. In DNA form, the CDR3 reads TGTGCCAGTAGTAACGGGGGTGGGGATACGCAGTATTTT.

This rearrangement joins TRBV30 to TRBJ2-7, with TRBD1 as a possible D gene (6 bases). The CDR3 has 14 residues. From germline, CDR1 is GTSNPN and CDR2 SVGIG (reference sequence). V lost 2 bases and J lost 1, with 12 bases in between. The CDR3 DNA is TGTGCCTGGAGTTGGGGGCGCGGGTCCTACGAGCAGTACTTC. This sequence encodes CAWSWGRGSYEQYF. Filled out from reference TRBV30 and TRBJ2-7, the complete variable domain reads SQTIHQWPATLVQPVGSPLSLECTVEGTSNPNLYWYRQAAGRGLQLLFYSVGIGQISSEVPQNLSASRPQDRQFILSSKKLLLSDSGFYLCAWSWGRGSYEQYFGPGTRLTVT.

The V gene is TRBV13, the J gene TRBJ2-1; D remains unclear. V lost 5 bases and J 7 bases, leaving 24 bases between the germline ends. Germline CDR1 and CDR2: PRHDT and FYEKMQ (reference sequence). The CDR3 covers 17 residues. For the CDR3, the DNA is TGTGCCAGCAGCCCCCGGCATGGTTGGAGTATAATAAATGAGCAGTTCTTC. Amino acid sequence: CASSPRHGWSIINEQFF.

V is TRBV7-2 and J is TRBJ1-2; 9 nucleotides align to TRBD1. The CDR3 contains 15 residues. V trimming: 5 bases; J trimming: 4 bases; junction bases outside the gene matches: 8. Germline values: CDR1 SGHTA, CDR2 FQGNSA. CDR3 loop: CASSPSGTGLYGYTF. In DNA form, the CDR3 reads TGTGCCAGCAGCCCCTCGGGGACAGGGCTCTATGGCTACACCTTC.

The count of this clone is one. The J gene is TRBJ2-2, the V gene TRBV4-3; 8 positions agree with TRBD2. The CDR3 has 17 amino acids. The V gene end was trimmed by 6 bases and the J gene end by 0 bases; junction bases not matched to a gene: 9. Germline assignment: CDR1 LGHNA and CDR2 YSLEER. This CDR3 reads CASRPPGAGANTGELFF. The CDR3 DNA is TGCGCCAGCAGGCCCCCAGGAGCGGGGGCGAACACCGGGGAGCTGTTTTTT.

The chain has TRBV5-4 and TRBJ2-7; TRBD1 is a possible D gene (6 bases). The CDR3 totals 16 residues. Germline CDR1 and CDR2: SGHNT and YYREEE (reference sequence). The V and J ends lost 4 bases and 0 bases respectively, with 17 bases between them. DNA of the CDR3: TGTGCCAGCAGCCGTACCGGGACATCCAACTCCTACGAGCAGTACTTC. This gives the protein CASSRTGTSNSYEQYF.

In this sample, this clone turned up once. The chain links TRBV10-2 to TRBJ1-1, with TRBD1 as a possible D gene (6 bases). The CDR3 length is 16 residues. Trimming cost V 1 base and J 3 bases, with 15 bases left between them. Germline loops: CDR1 WSHSY, CDR2 SAAADI. The CDR3 loop reads CASSELTQGADTEAFF. CDR3 nucleotide sequence: TGCGCCAGCAGTGAGTTGACACAGGGAGCTGACACTGAAGCTTTCTTT.

V gene TRBV6-5 combines with J gene TRBJ1-1; D might be TRBD1 (5 bases). Germline assignment: CDR1 MNHEY and CDR2 SVGAGI. V was clipped by 2 bases and J by 1 base, with 8 bases between them. The CDR3 has 14 amino acids. In DNA form, the CDR3 reads TGTGCCAGCAGTTACGGCGGGGCGAACACTGAAGCTTTCTTT. This encodes CASSYGGANTEAFF.

The chain links TRBV4-3 to TRBJ1-5; no clear D. The V end lost 0 bases, the J end lost 4 bases, and 10 bases lay between the germline ends. There are 15 residues in the CDR3. Per germline, CDR1 LGHNA and CDR2 YSLEER. CDR3 nucleotides: TGCGCCAGCAGCCAAGATGTGAGGGCTAATCAGCCCCAGCATTTT. Translated, it gives CASSQDVRANQPQHF.